This T cell receptor beta chain came from a study of beta chain features in type 1 diabetes. All of the isolated RNA was reverse transcribed, so expressed TCRB transcripts were sequenced. Data came from immunoSEQ multiplex PCR; TCRdb stores just in-frame clones and leaves some out. The sample has about 150,000 clones, around 51% seen once. CD45RO/CCR7/CD25/CD127/CD95/CD27 staining was used to isolate CD4+ naive, central memory, regulatory and stem cell-like memory cells by sorting. Sequencing was performed on Tregs from blood. The sequence was obtained from a man aged 18 to 30 in good health.

The CDR3, as DNA: TGTGCCAGCACTGACTTCAGGGCGACCGGGCAGCCCCAGCATTTT. Encoded protein: CASTDFRATGQPQHF. The chain carries TRBV28 and TRBJ1-5; TRBD1 might be the D (5 bases). V lost 7 bases and J 7 bases, leaving 20 bases between the germline ends. Germline CDR1 is MDHEN and CDR2 is SYDVKM. CDR3 size: 15 residues. Full variable domain (rest looked up from reference TRBV28 and TRBJ1-5): DVKVTQSSRYLVKRTGEKVFLECVQDMDHENMFWYRQDPGLGLRLIYFSYDVKMKEKGDIPEGYSVSREKKERFSLILESASTNQTSMYLCASTDFRATGQPQHFGDGTRLSIL.